The source of this T cell receptor beta chain is a study of blood T cell repertoires in COVID-19. This clone appeared a single time. Original methodology: It was from reference gene primer amplification that nucleated cell counts were estimated. Profiled with immunoSEQ multiplex PCR; TCRdb holds only in-frame clones, not every one. V, J and clone size derive from that table, while D and trimming were established from the DNA sequence. The sample lists fewer than 150,000 clones; approximately 87% were seen once. The CDR3 runs to 13 residues. Germline CDR1 is SGHNT and CDR2 is YENEEA. V was trimmed by 1 base and J by 1 base, leaving 4 bases between them.

The chain links TRBV11-3 to TRBJ2-5; D is uncertain. This TCR was recovered from a woman aged 60-75 years with acute or convalescent COVID-19. The specimen was peripheral blood. The CDR3 spells CASSLGGQETQYF. The CDR3, as DNA: TGTGCCAGCAGCTTAGGCGGCCAAGAGACCCAGTACTTC.